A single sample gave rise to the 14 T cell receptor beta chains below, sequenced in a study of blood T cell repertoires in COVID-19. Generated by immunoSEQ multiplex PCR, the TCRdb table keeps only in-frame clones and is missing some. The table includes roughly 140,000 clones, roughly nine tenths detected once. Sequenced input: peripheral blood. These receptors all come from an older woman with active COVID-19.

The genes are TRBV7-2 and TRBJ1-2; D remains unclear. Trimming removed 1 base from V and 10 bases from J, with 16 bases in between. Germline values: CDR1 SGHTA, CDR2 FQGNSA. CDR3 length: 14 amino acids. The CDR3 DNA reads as TGTGCCAGCAGCTTAGGCCGGGCGGGCACCACCTACACCTTC. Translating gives CASSLGRAGTTYTF.

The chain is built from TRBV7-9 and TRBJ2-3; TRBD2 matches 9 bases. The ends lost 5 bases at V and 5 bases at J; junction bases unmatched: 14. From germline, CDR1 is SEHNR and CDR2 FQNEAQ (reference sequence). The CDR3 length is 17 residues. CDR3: CASSRGGRGRAGDTQYF. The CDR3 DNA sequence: TGTGCCAGCAGCCGAGGGGGGCGCGGGAGGGCAGGAGATACGCAGTATTTT.

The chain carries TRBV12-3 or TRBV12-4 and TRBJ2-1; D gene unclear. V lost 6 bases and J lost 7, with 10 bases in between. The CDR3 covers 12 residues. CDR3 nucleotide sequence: TGTGCCAGCAGCCTGTTGGCTAATGAGCAGTTCTTC. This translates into CASSLLANEQFF.

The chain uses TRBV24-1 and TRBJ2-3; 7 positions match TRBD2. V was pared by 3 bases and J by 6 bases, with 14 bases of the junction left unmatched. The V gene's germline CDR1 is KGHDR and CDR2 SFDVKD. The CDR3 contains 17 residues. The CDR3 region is CATSDAQLAPRGDTQYF. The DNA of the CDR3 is TGTGCCACCAGTGATGCCCAACTAGCGCCTCGGGGGGATACGCAGTATTTT.

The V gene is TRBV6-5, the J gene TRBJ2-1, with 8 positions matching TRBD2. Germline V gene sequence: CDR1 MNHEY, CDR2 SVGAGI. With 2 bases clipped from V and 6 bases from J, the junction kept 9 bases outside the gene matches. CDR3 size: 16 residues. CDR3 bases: TGTGCCAGCAGTTACGACCGGGGGGGATCCCCCAATGAGCAGTTCTTC. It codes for CASSYDRGGSPNEQFF.

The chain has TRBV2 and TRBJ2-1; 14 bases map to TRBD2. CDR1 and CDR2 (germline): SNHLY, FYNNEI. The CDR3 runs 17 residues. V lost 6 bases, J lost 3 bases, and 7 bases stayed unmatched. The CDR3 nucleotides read TGTGCCAGCAGATCCAGGGGACTAGCGGGAGTCTACAATGAGCAGTTCTTC. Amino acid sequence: CASRSRGLAGVYNEQFF.

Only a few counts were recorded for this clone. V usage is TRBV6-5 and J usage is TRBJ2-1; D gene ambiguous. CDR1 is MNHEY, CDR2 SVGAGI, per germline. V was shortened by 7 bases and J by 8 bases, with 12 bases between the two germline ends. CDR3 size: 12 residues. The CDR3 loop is CASIRRRDEQFF. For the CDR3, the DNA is TGTGCCAGCATCCGCCGTAGAGATGAGCAGTTCTTC.

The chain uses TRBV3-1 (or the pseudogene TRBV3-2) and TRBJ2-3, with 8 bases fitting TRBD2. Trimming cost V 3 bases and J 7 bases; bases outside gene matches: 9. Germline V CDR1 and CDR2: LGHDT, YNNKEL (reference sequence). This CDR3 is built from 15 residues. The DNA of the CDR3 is TGTGCCAGCAGCCATTTGACTAGCGCTTCTTATACGCAGTATTTT. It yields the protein CASSHLTSASYTQYF.

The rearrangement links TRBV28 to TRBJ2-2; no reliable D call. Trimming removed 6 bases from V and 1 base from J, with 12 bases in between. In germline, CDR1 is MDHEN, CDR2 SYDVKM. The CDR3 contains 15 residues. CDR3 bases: TGTGCCAGCAGCAAACTGTCGCGGAACACCGGGGAGCTGTTTTTT. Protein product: CASSKLSRNTGELFF. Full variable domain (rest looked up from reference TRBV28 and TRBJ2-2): DVKVTQSSRYLVKRTGEKVFLECVQDMDHENMFWYRQDPGLGLRLIYFSYDVKMKEKGDIPEGYSVSREKKERFSLILESASTNQTSMYLCASSKLSRNTGELFFGEGSRLTVL.

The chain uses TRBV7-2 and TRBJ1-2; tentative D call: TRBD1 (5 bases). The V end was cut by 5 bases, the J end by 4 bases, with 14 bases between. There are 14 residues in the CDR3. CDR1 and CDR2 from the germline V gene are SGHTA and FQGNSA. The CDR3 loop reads CASSPGGTSYGYTF. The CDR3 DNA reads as TGTGCCAGCAGCCCGGGGGGTACCTCCTATGGCTACACCTTC.

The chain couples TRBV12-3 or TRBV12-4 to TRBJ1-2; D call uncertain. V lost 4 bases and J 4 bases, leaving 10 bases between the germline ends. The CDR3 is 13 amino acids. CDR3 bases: TGTGCCAGCAGTTCTCCCGCCGGCTATGGCTACACCTTC. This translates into CASSSPAGYGYTF.

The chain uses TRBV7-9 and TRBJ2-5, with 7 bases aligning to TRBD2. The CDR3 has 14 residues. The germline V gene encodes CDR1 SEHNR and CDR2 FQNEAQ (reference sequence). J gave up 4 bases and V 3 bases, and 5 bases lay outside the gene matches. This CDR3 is CASSLPLAGETQYF. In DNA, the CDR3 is TGTGCCAGCAGCTTGCCCTTAGCGGGAGAGACCCAGTACTTC.

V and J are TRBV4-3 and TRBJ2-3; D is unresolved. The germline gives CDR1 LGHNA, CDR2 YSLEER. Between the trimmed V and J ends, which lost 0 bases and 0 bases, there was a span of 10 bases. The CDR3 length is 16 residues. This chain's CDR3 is CASSQDYQRSTDTQYF. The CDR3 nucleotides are TGCGCCAGCAGCCAAGACTATCAGCGAAGCACAGATACGCAGTATTTT.

The CDR3 region is CASSASHTSDRSQETQYF. In DNA, the CDR3 is TGTGCCAGCAGCGCTTCCCACACATCGGACAGGAGCCAAGAGACCCAGTACTTC. This rearrangement joins TRBV7-8 to TRBJ2-5; 7 bases line up with TRBD1. Per the germline V gene, CDR1 is SGHVS and CDR2 is FQNEAQ. Trimming cost V 5 bases and J 1 base; bases outside gene matches: 16. The CDR3 has 18 residues.